The clone carrying this TCR beta chain was recorded at least ten times. Its antigen is unknown. A single record per CDR3 protein comes from TCRdb applying MiXCR to the reads. Of roughly 500,000 distinct CDR3 sequences listed, approximately 15% were seen once; the top ten hold 24%. This sample was taken from a study of T cell repertoires in cytomegalovirus infection. Study-wide context: Indicated by public TCR beta signatures were CMV infection and matching HLA type.

Study-wide results and limits: Cumulative public TCR beta family frequency identified carriers of CMV plus the relevant HLA. Clonotypes of TCR beta that were HLA-C-restricted and CMV-specific dominated the ex vivo response.

V lost 1 base to trimming and J lost 4 bases, with 14 bases between them. The CDR3 is made up of 15 amino acids. CDR1 is DFQATT and CDR2 is SNEGSKA in the germline V gene (reference sequence). The sample taken for sequencing was CD8+ T cells from PBMCs. This chain uses TRBV20-1 with TRBJ1-3, with D perhaps TRBD1 (5 bases). The receptor was derived from a human donor in good health (CMV status not recorded). Some clones in this sample may be carry-over from other donors' samples. The CDR3 DNA is TGCAGTGCTAGAGTCAGGGACGAGGCCGGAAACACCATATATTTT. This codes for CSARVRDEAGNTIYF.